This entry lists 2 T cell receptor beta chains sequenced from one sample in a study of beta chain features in type 1 diabetes. cDNA synthesis used the whole RNA isolate, giving expressed TCRB sequences. TCRdb keeps only in-frame clones here, not all; method: immunoSEQ multiplex PCR. The sample records roughly 170,000 clones, roughly an eighth being singletons. Material: central memory CD4+ T cells from blood. These receptors were collected from a woman aged 18-30 years in good health.

A few counts support this clone. The genes are TRBV27 and TRBJ1-1, with D unclear. This CDR3 comprises 13 residues. CDR1 is MNHEY, CDR2 SMNVEV, per germline (reference sequence). V was pared by 8 bases and J by 0 bases, with 10 bases between. CDR3 coding DNA: TGTGCCAGCGGGTCCCGGGTGAACACTGAAGCTTTCTTT. Its translation is CASGSRVNTEAFF.

The chain couples TRBV30 to TRBJ2-5, with D perhaps matching TRBD1 (5 bases). The germline gives CDR1 GTSNPN, CDR2 SVGIG (reference sequence). The CDR3 spans 13 residues. Deletions cut 0 bases from V and 5 bases from J, with 10 bases between. The CDR3 bases are TGTGCCTGGAGTGTAGGGGTACCGGAGACCCAGTACTTC. Translating it yields CAWSVGVPETQYF. Full variable domain (rest looked up from reference TRBV30 and TRBJ2-5): SQTIHQWPATLVQPVGSPLSLECTVEGTSNPNLYWYRQAAGRGLQLLFYSVGIGQISSEVPQNLSASRPQDRQFILSSKKLLLSDSGFYLCAWSVGVPETQYFGPGTRLLVL.